This TCR beta chain was obtained from a study of Ad26.COV2.S vaccination and SARS-CoV-2 variants. After removal of 4 bases from V and 0 bases from J, the junction contained 4 bases not matched to a gene. The CDR3 loop spans 15 amino acids. Germline loops: CDR1 LNHDA, CDR2 SQIVND (reference sequence). Using immunoSEQ multiplex PCR, the repertoire was profiled, and TCRdb retains in-frame clones only, with some absent. The profile shows 510,000 or so clones, approximately 88% of them singletons. Regarding treatment: roughly 20 received Ad26.COV2.S at low or high dose, single or two shots; 5 received placebo; per-sample allocation not given. Collection of samples fell on day 63 after the first vaccine or placebo injection.

This material consisted of peripheral blood, taken in a trial of Ad26.COV2.S vaccine versus placebo. This clonotype originated in a person between 18 and 65 years old who received the Ad26.COV2.S COVID-19 vaccine or a placebo. The chain couples TRBV19 to TRBJ2-3; TRBD2 aligns across 7 bases. This CDR3 reads CASSNGRYSTDTQYF. In DNA, the CDR3 is TGTGCCAGTAGTAACGGGAGGTACAGCACAGATACGCAGTATTTT.